This is a list of T cell receptor beta chains from one sample in a study of identical twins. MiXCR, run by TCRdb on the 5' RACE reads, gives a single entry per CDR3 protein. Of 250,000 to 300,000 distinct CDR3 sequences listed, about 8.5% are singletons. A further study also used this sample, focusing on yellow fever vaccine responses in identical twins.

Sequencing was performed on CD8+ T cells sorted from blood. Receptor source: a woman aged 18-35 years in good health. Each CDR3 is given with its conserved first and last residue. Each record gives: D gene, J gene, V gene, clone size, CDR3 DNA, CDR3 protein. A D gene is named only where the DNA matches it firmly. Some rows mark clone size as missing; the rest say once, few, many or name a class of expanded clone.

>TRBD2|TRBJ2-7|TRBV24-1|many
TGTGCCACCAGTGACGGGACTAGCGGGGGACCTCTACCTGCGGAGCAGTACTTC
CATSDGTSGGPLPAEQYF
>TRBD1|TRBJ2-7|TRBV28|few
TGTGCCAGCAGCTTGGGGACAGGGGTTCCCTACGAGCAGTACTTC
CASSLGTGVPYEQYF
>-|TRBJ2-1|TRBV4-1|-
TGCGCCAGCAGCCAAAGATCAACCGGGGGCAGTGAGCAGTTCTTC
CASSQRSTGGSEQFF
>-|TRBJ2-7|TRBV12-3/TRBV12-4|few
TGTGCCAGCAGTTTCTTTGGGGCCAAAACCTACGAGCAGTACTTC
CASSFFGAKTYEQYF
>TRBD2|TRBJ2-1|TRBV20-1|few
TGCAGTGCTTCCTCCTCGAGACTAGCGATCAATGAGCAGTTCTTC
CSASSSRLAINEQFF
>TRBD2|TRBJ2-1|TRBV20-1|-
TGCAGTGCGACGACTAGCGGGAGTTACAATGAGCAGTTCTTC
CSATTSGSYNEQFF
>-|TRBJ2-5|TRBV7-3|many
TGTGCCAGCAGTTCCCTAGGAGGGGAGACCCAGTACTTC
CASSSLGGETQYF
>-|TRBJ2-1|TRBV7-9|-
TGTGCCAGCAGCTTATCAGGGTTTGAGCAGTTCTTC
CASSLSGFEQFF
>TRBD2|TRBJ2-2|TRBV20-1|many
TGCAGTGCTAGAGATCCGAGCGGGGGGAGTGACGCCGGGGAGCTGTTTTTT
CSARDPSGGSDAGELFF
>-|TRBJ2-7|TRBV4-2|-
TGTGCCAGCAGCCAGGAGATCGCGGGTTACGAGCAGTACTTC
CASSQEIAGYEQYF
>-|TRBJ2-2|TRBV28|many
TGTGCCAGCAGTCTCGTCGGGGACACCGGGGAGCTGTTTTTT
CASSLVGDTGELFF
>-|TRBJ2-1|TRBV4-3|few
TGCGCCAGCAGCCAAGGTCGTCAGGAGTACAATGAGCAGTTCTTC
CASSQGRQEYNEQFF
>-|TRBJ2-5|TRBV15|-
TGTGCCACCAGCAGAGATCGGGGGGAGACCCAGTACTTC
CATSRDRGETQYF
>TRBD1|TRBJ2-7|TRBV28|few
TGTGCCAGCAGAAACTCGGGGCAGGGGGCGTTCGAGCAGTACTTC
CASRNSGQGAFEQYF
>-|TRBJ2-5|TRBV11-2|-
TGTGCCAGCAGCTTAGGGGCAAGGACAAAAGAGACCCAGTACTTC
CASSLGARTKETQYF
>TRBD1|TRBJ1-2|TRBV27|many
TGTGCCAGCAGTTCCGACCCGACAGGGAACTATGGCTACACCTTC
CASSSDPTGNYGYTF
>-|TRBJ2-7|TRBV7-9|-
TGTGCCAGCAGCTCCCCCAGAGGCGCGGGCTACGAGCAGTACTTC
CASSSPRGAGYEQYF
>TRBD1|TRBJ2-7|TRBV4-3|once
TGCGCCAGCAGCCAAGATTCCGGGGACAGGGGTCTTGGCGAGCAGTACTTC
CASSQDSGDRGLGEQYF
>TRBD2|TRBJ2-1|TRBV27|few
TGTGCCAGCAGTTTATTTCGAACTAGCGGGAATGAGGAGGAGCAGTTCTTC
CASSLFRTSGNEEEQFF
>-|TRBJ2-7|TRBV29-1|many
TGCAGCGTGCGGGACGGATCATACGAGCAGTACTTC
CSVRDGSYEQYF
>TRBD2|TRBJ2-1|TRBV4-3|few
TGCGCCAGCAGCCCCGGACTAGCGGGAGGGCCCGGGAATGAGCAGTTCTTC
CASSPGLAGGPGNEQFF
>-|TRBJ2-1|TRBV3-1|-
TGTGCCAGCACCCCTCGAGGGCTAGCGCCAGACAATGAGCAGTTCTTC
CASTPRGLAPDNEQFF
>-|TRBJ2-1|TRBV27|-
TGTGCCAGCAGTTCCGGACTAACCTGGCCCAATGAGCAGTTCTTC
CASSSGLTWPNEQFF
>TRBD1|TRBJ2-7|TRBV27|few
TGTGCCAGCAGTGATGGGACGGGACAGGGCCTCTACGAGCAGTACTTC
CASSDGTGQGLYEQYF
>TRBD1|TRBJ2-5|TRBV6-2/TRBV6-3|many
TGTGCCAGCAGAAAAGGGACAGACACAGGGACCCAGTACTTC
CASRKGTDTGTQYF
>-|TRBJ2-1|TRBV2|-
TGTGCCAGCATGGGGGGGCCCGGGACAGCCTCCGAGAGCTCCTACAATGAGCAGTTCTTC
CASMGGPGTASESSYNEQFF